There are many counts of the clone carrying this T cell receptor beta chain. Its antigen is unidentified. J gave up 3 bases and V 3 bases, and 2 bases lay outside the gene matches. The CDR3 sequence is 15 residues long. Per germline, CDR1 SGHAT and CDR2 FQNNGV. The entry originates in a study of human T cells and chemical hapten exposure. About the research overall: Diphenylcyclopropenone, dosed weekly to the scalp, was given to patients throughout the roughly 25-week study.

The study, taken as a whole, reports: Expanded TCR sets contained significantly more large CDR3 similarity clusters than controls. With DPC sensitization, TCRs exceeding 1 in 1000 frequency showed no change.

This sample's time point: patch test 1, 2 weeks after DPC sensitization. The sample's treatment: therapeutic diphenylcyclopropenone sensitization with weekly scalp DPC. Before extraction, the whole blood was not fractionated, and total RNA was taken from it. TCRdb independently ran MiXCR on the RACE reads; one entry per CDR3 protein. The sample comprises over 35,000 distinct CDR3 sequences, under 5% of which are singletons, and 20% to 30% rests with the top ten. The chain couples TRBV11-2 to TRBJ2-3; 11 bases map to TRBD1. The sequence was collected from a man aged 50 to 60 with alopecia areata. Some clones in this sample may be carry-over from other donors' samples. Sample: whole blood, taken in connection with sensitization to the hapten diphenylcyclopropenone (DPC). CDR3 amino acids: CASSLDRGRTDTQYF. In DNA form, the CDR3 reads TGTGCCAGCAGCTTGGACAGGGGGCGGACAGATACGCAGTATTTT.